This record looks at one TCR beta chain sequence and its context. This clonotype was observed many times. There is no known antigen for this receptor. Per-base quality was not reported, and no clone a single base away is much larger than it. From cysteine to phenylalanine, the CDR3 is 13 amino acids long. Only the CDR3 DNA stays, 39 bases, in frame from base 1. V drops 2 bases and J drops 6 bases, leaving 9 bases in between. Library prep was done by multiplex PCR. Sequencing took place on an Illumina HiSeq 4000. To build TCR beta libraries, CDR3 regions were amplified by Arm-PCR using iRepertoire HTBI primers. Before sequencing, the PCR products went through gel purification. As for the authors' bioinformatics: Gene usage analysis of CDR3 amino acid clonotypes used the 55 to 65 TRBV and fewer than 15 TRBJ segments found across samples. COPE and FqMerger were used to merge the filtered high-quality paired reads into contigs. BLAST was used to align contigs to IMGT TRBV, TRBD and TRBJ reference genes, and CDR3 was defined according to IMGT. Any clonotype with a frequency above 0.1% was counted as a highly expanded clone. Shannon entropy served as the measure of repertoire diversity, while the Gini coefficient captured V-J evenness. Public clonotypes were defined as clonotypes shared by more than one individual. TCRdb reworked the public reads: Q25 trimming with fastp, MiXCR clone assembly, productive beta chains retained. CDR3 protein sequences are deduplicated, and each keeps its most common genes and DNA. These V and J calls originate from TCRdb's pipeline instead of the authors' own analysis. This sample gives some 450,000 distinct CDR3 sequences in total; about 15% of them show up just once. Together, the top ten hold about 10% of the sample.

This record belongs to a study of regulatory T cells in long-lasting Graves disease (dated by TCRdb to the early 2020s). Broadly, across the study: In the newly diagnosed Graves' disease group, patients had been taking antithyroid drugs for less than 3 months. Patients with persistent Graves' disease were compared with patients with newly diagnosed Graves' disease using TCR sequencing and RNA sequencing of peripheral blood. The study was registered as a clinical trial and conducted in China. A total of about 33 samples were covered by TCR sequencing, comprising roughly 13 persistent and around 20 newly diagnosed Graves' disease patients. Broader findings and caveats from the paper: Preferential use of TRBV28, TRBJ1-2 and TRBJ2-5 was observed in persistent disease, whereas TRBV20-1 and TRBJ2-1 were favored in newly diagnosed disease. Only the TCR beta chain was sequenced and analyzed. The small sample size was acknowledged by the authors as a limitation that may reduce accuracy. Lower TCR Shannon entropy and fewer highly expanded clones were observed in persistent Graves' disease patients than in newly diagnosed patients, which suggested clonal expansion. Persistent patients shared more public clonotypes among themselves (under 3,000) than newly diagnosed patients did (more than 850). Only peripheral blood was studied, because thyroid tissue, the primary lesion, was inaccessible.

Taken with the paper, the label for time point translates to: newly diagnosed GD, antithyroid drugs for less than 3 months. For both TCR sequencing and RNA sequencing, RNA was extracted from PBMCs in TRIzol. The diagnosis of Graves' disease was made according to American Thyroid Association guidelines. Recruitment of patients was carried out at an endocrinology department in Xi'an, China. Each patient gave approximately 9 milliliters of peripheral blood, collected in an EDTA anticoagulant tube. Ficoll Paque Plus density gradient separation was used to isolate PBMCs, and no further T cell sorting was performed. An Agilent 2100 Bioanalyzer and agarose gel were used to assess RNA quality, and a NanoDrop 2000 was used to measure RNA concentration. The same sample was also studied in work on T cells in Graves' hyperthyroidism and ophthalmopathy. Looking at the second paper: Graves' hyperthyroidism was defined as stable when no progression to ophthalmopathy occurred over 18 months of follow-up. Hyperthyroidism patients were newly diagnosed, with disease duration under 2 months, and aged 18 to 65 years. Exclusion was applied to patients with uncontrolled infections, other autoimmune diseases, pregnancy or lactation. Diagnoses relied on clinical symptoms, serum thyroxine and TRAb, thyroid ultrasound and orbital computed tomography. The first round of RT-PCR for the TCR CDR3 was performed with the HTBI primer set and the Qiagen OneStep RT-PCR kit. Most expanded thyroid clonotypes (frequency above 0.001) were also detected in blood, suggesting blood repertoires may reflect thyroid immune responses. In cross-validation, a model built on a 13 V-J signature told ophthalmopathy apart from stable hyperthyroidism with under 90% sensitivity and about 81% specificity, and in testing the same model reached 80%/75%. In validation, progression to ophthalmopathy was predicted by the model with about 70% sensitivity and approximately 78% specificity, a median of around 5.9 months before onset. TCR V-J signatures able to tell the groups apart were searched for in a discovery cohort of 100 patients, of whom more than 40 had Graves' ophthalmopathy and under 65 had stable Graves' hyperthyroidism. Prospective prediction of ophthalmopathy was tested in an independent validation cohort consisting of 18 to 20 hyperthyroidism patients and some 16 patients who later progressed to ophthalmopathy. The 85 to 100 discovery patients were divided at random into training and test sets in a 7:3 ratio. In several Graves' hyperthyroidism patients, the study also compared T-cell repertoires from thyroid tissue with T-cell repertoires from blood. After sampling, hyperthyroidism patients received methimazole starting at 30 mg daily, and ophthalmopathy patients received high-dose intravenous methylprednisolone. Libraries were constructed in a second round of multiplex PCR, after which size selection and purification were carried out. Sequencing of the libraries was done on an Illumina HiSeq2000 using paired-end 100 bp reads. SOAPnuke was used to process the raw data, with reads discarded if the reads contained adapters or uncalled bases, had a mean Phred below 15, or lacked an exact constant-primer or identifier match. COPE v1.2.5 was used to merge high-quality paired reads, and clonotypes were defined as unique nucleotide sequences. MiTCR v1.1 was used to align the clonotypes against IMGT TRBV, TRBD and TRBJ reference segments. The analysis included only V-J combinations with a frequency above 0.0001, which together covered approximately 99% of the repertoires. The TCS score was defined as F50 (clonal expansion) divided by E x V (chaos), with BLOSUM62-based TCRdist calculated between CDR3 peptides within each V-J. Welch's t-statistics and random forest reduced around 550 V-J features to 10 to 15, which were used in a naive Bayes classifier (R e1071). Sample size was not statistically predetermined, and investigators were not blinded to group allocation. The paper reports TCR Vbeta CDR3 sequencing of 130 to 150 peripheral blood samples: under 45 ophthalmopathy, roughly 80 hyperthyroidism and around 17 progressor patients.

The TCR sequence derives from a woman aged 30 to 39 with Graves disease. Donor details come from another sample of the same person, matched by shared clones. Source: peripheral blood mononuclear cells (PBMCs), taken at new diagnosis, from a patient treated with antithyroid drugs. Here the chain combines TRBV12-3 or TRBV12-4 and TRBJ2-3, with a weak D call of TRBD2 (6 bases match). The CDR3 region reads CASSLSLADTQYF. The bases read TGTGCCAGCAGTTTATCCCTAGCGGATACGCAGTATTTT.